A selection of T cell receptor beta chains follows, all from one sample in a study of CD8 T cells in ankylosing spondylitis. MiXCR was run by TCRdb on the 5' RACE reads, yielding one entry per CDR3 protein. This repertoire shows around 230,000 distinct CDR3 sequences, roughly 8.2% found once; its top ten account for 4.8%. The source material was blood, either unsorted or a sorted T cell fraction (not recorded which). The source of these receptors is a female donor with ankylosing spondylitis or in good health (not recorded which). CDR3s include the opening cysteine and the closing phenylalanine or tryptophan. The D gene is left open where the match is weak. Where a row states a size, it is once, few, many or the class of an expanded clone; other rows omit it.

>TRBD2|TRBV4-2|16|-|TRBJ2-1
TGTGCCAGCAGCCCTACACTAGCGGTCTCCTACAATGAGCAGTTCTTC
CASSPTLAVSYNEQFF
>TRBD1|TRBV12-3/TRBV12-4|14|many|TRBJ2-7
TGTGCCAGCAGTCCTAGGACAGGGATCCACGAGCAGTACTTC
CASSPRTGIHEQYF
>-|TRBV29-1|13|many|TRBJ2-1
TGCAGCGTTGCAGGGGTCACCTACAATGAGCAGTTCTTC
CSVAGVTYNEQFF
>TRBD1|TRBV20-1|15|many|TRBJ1-2
TGCAGTGCTCAGAGGACAGGGGGATTGAGATATGGCTACACCTTC
CSAQRTGGLRYGYTF
>-|TRBV27|13|many|TRBJ2-3
TGTGCCAGCAGTTTTCAGGGTCCGGATACGCAGTATTTT
CASSFQGPDTQYF
>-|TRBV24-1|15|-|TRBJ2-2
TGTACCACCAGTGCTACACAGGACTTGCACGGGGAGCTGTTTTTT
CTTSATQDLHGELFF
>-|TRBV12-3/TRBV12-4|15|many|TRBJ2-4
TGTGCCAGCAGTTTAGCAGCTGTCGCGGGAAACATTCAGTACTTC
CASSLAAVAGNIQYF
>-|TRBV7-9|16|-|TRBJ2-7
TGTGCCAGCAGCCAAAGGGGCGGGGCCTCCTCCTACGAGCAGTACTTC
CASSQRGGASSYEQYF
>-|TRBV11-2|17|-|TRBJ2-1
TGTGCCAGCAGCCCGGGCACTCTACCCACGGGGCACAATGAGCAGTTCTTC
CASSPGTLPTGHNEQFF
>-|TRBV29-1|16|many|TRBJ2-1
TGCAGCGTTGAAGGTATAGAGGAGGGAAAAGGAGCTGAGCAGTTCTTC
CSVEGIEEGKGAEQFF